This T cell receptor (beta chain) appears in the sequencing data of a study of T-cell memory formation after mild COVID-19. In this sample, this clonotype turned up many times. TCRdb reprocessed the 5' RACE reads with MiXCR, giving one entry per CDR3 protein. The data hold about 560,000 distinct CDR3 sequences, with about 20% observed a single time. Germline loops: CDR1 KGHSH, CDR2 LQKENI. The length of the CDR3 is 12 residues. The germline V and J ends were trimmed by 6 bases and 4 bases, with 7 bases remaining between them. The sequence came from an adult woman who had mild COVID-19 (a few samples of this study predate the infection). Cell type and time point are not known. This chain connects TRBV18 to TRBJ2-1; D gene unclear. Sequences were obtained from PBMCs or a T cell subset sorted from them (not recorded which). The CDR3 loop reads CASSPDYNEQFF. The DNA of the CDR3 is TGTGCCAGCTCCCCGGATTACAATGAGCAGTTCTTC.